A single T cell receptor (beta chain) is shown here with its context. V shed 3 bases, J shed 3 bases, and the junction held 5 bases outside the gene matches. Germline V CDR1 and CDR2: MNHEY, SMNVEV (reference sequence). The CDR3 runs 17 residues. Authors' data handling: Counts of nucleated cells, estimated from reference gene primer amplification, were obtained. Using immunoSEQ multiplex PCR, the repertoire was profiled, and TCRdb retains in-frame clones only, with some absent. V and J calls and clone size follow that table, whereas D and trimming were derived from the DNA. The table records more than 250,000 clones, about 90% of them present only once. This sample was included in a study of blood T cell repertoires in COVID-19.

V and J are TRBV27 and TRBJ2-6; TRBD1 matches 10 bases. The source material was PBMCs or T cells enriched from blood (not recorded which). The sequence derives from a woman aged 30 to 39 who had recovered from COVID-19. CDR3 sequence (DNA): TGTGCCAGCAGTTTGAGGACAGGGGGAGGTGGGGCCAACGTCCTGACTTTC. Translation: CASSLRTGGGGANVLTF. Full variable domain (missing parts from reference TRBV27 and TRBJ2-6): EAQVTQNPRYLITVTGKKLTVTCSQNMNHEYMSWYRQDPGLGLRQIYYSMNVEVTDKGDVPEGYKVSRKEKRNFPLILESPSPNQTSLYFCASSLRTGGGGANVLTFGAGSRLTVL.